A selection of T cell receptor beta chains follows, all from one sample in a study of beta chain features in type 1 diabetes. Generated by immunoSEQ multiplex PCR, the TCRdb table keeps only in-frame clones and is missing some. The repertoire consists of some 900,000 clones, with roughly 15% occurring once and the leading ten covering 0.023%. The source material was naive CD4+ T cells from blood. The source of these receptors is a woman under 30 in good health. CDR3s include the opening cysteine and the closing phenylalanine or tryptophan. The order of the fields is CDR3 length, J gene, clone size, D gene, V gene, CDR3 DNA, CDR3 protein. The D gene is left open where the match is weak. For some rows the clone size is stated as once, few or many, or as a class when expanded; others skip it.

17 | TRBJ2-3 | few | . | TRBV9 | TGTGCCAGCAGCGTAGTTGGGACCGATCACAGGGCAGATACGCAGTATTTT | CASSVVGTDHRADTQYF
15 | TRBJ1-5 | few | . | TRBV6-5 | TGTGCCAGCAGCCTAATGGCAGGAGTTAATCAGCCCCAGCATTTT | CASSLMAGVNQPQHF
14 | TRBJ1-2 | few | TRBD1 | TRBV6-6 | TGTGCCAGCAGACCGGACAGGGGGCGCGGTGGCTACACCTTC | CASRPDRGRGGYTF
13 | TRBJ1-5 | few | . | TRBV7-9 | TGTGCCAGCAGCCCAGGGGTCAATCAGCCCCAGCATTTT | CASSPGVNQPQHF
16 | TRBJ2-3 | once | TRBD1 | TRBV5-8 | TGTGCCAGCAGCTTAACGGACAGGGGGCTTACAGATACGCAGTATTTT | CASSLTDRGLTDTQYF
14 | TRBJ2-5 | few | . | TRBV18 | TGTGCCAGCTCACCACAGGGAAGGCAAGAGACCCAGTACTTC | CASSPQGRQETQYF
14 | TRBJ2-7 | . | . | TRBV18 | TGTGCCAGCACAATCACCTCAGGGACCAACGAGCAGTACTTC | CASTITSGTNEQYF
14 | TRBJ2-2 | few | . | TRBV10-3 | TGTGCCATCAGTGAGTCGAACGGGGCCGGGGAGCTGTTTTTT | CAISESNGAGELFF
15 | TRBJ2-7 | . | TRBD1 | TRBV28 | TGTGCCAGCAGTTTTCTTGGGACAGGGGAAATTAAGCAGTACTTC | CASSFLGTGEIKQYF
14 | TRBJ1-5 | . | . | TRBV18 | TGTGCCAGCTCACCAGGGGCGGACGATCAGCCCCAGCATTTT | CASSPGADDQPQHF
14 | TRBJ2-5 | . | . | TRBV7-6 | TGTGCCAGCAGCCCCACTGTGCGCGGGGAGACCCAGTACTTC | CASSPTVRGETQYF
16 | TRBJ2-3 | once | TRBD2 | TRBV7-7 | TGTGCTAGCAGCCCCGGGGCTAGCGGGAGTTCTGATACGCAGTATTTT | CASSPGASGSSDTQYF
16 | TRBJ2-5 | . | TRBD1 | TRBV2 | TGTGCCAGTAGACAGGGGTCATTCCGCTCCGGGGAGACCCAGTACTTC | CASRQGSFRSGETQYF
16 | TRBJ2-1 | few | . | TRBV19 | TGTGCCAGTAGTATAAGGGGGAGGTCCTCCTACAATGAGCAGTTCTTC | CASSIRGRSSYNEQFF
15 | TRBJ2-1 | few | . | TRBV4-2 | TGTGCCAGCAGCCAAGTAGCACGGGGTCGCAATGAGCAGTTCTTC | CASSQVARGRNEQFF
15 | TRBJ2-7 | . | . | TRBV18 | TGTGCCAGCTCACCACTGAGACAGCACCCGTACGAGCAGTACTTC | CASSPLRQHPYEQYF
13 | TRBJ1-2 | . | . | TRBV7-2 | TGTGCCAGCAGCCCTGACACCCACTATGGCTACACCTTC | CASSPDTHYGYTF
15 | TRBJ2-2 | few | TRBD2 | TRBV4-3 | TGCGCCAGCAGCCAAGAACCAGCGGGGACCGGGGAGCTGTTTTTT | CASSQEPAGTGELFF
13 | TRBJ2-7 | few | . | TRBV18 | TGTGCCAGCTCACCGCAAACTGAACACGAGCAGTACTTC | CASSPQTEHEQYF
15 | TRBJ2-7 | few | . | TRBV7-8 | TGTGCCAGCAGCTTACGGGGAGGACAAACCTACGAGCAGTACTTC | CASSLRGGQTYEQYF
12 | TRBJ2-7 | . | . | TRBV7-9 | TGTGCCAGCAGCTTGGTTGGGTGGGAGCAGTACTTC | CASSLVGWEQYF
16 | TRBJ2-2 | . | . | TRBV4-2 | TGTGCCAGCAGCCCCAAACTCAGGGGCATCAGCCGGGAGCTGTTTTTT | CASSPKLRGISRELFF
14 | TRBJ2-5 | . | . | TRBV7-2 | TGTGCCAGCAGCTCCCAGGGTGCGTGGGAGACCCAGTACTTC | CASSSQGAWETQYF
15 | TRBJ1-1 | . | . | TRBV6-5 | TGTGCCAGCACCCGACGGGGACTCATGAACACTGAAGCTTTCTTT | CASTRRGLMNTEAFF
18 | TRBJ2-7 | few | TRBD2 | TRBV5-1 | TGCGCCAGCAGCCCCTGGACTAGCGGGAGCTCGAGCTCCTACGAGCAGTACTTC | CASSPWTSGSSSSYEQYF
15 | TRBJ2-3 | few | TRBD2 | TRBV2 | TGTGCCAGCAGTGATGAGGCGGGAGTGGTAGATACGCAGTATTTT | CASSDEAGVVDTQYF
15 | TRBJ2-3 | . | . | TRBV7-2 | TGTGCCAGCACCTCCGCCTTCTCGGTGGGAGATACGCAGTATTTT | CASTSAFSVGDTQYF
13 | TRBJ1-1 | . | TRBD1 | TRBV7-2 | TGTGCCAGCAGCCCAAACAGGGGTACTGAAGCTTTCTTT | CASSPNRGTEAFF
14 | TRBJ2-2 | few | TRBD2 | TRBV29-1 | TGCAGCGGCGCCACTAGCGGGAGTACCGGGGAGCTGTTTTTT | CSGATSGSTGELFF
17 | TRBJ2-7 | few | TRBD2 | TRBV15 | TGTGCCACCAGCAGAGATGCCTTAGCGGGCATCTCCTACGAGCAGTACTTC | CATSRDALAGISYEQYF
16 | TRBJ2-7 | . | . | TRBV4-1 | TGCGCCAGCAGCCAAGATCGACGGCGGGACTCCTACGAGCAGTACTTC | CASSQDRRRDSYEQYF
18 | TRBJ1-2 | . | TRBD1 | TRBV13 | TGTGCCAGCAGCCACGGACCCCGACCGGGACAGGGGGCAAAGGGCTACACCTTC | CASSHGPRPGQGAKGYTF
12 | TRBJ1-1 | few | . | TRBV7-9 | TGTGCCAGCAGCTTAAGGGGCAGTCAAGCTTTCTTT | CASSLRGSQAFF
16 | TRBJ2-5 | few | TRBD2 | TRBV4-2 | TGTGCCAGCAGCCACGTCAGCGGGGCCGACCTAAGGGCCCAGTACTTC | CASSHVSGADLRAQYF
16 | TRBJ2-7 | few | . | TRBV7-2 | TGTGCCAGCAGCCACCAGGGCGCCAGGGGAGGTTACGAGCAGTACTTC | CASSHQGARGGYEQYF
14 | TRBJ1-5 | few | TRBD1 | TRBV18 | TGTGCCAGCTCACCAGGGACAGGGGATACGCCCCAGCATTTT | CASSPGTGDTPQHF
15 | TRBJ2-1 | few | TRBD2 | TRBV5-1 | TGCGCCAGCAGCTTGGAAGGGCGGGAGTGGTATGAGCAGTTCTTC | CASSLEGREWYEQFF
12 | TRBJ2-3 | . | . | TRBV6-1 | TGTGCCAGCATCCTCAGCACAGATACGCAGTATTTT | CASILSTDTQYF
12 | TRBJ2-2 | . | . | TRBV21-1 | TGTGCCAGCGATCCTAATACCGGGGAGCTGTTTTTT | CASDPNTGELFF
17 | TRBJ2-1 | . | . | TRBV5-1 | TGCGCCAGCAGCTTCGCCACGGTGGGGGCAGGTTACAATGAGCAGTTCTTC | CASSFATVGAGYNEQFF
14 | TRBJ2-5 | . | . | TRBV4-3 | TGCGCCAGCAGCCAGACGACAGTCCAAGAGACCCAGTACTTC | CASSQTTVQETQYF
13 | TRBJ2-1 | . | . | TRBV7-2 | TGTGCCAGCAGCTTAAATAGGGGCAATGAGCAGTTCTTC | CASSLNRGNEQFF
19 | TRBJ2-3 | . | TRBD2 | TRBV7-2 | TGTGCCAGCAGCTTAGCCGAACCGGGACTAGCGACTAGCACAGATACGCAGTATTTT | CASSLAEPGLATSTDTQYF
14 | TRBJ1-1 | few | TRBD1 | TRBV5-4 | TGTGCCAGCAGCTTCGGTCTCAGGGGGGCTGAAGCTTTCTTT | CASSFGLRGAEAFF
17 | TRBJ2-7 | few | . | TRBV6-4 | TGTGCCAGCAGTGACTCGAAGGGTCCCGGGACGGACTACGAGCAGTACTTC | CASSDSKGPGTDYEQYF
13 | TRBJ2-3 | . | . | TRBV5-6 | TGTGCCAGCAGCTTGGCGGGGACCACCGCGCAGTATTTT | CASSLAGTTAQYF
12 | TRBJ1-5 | . | . | TRBV18 | TGTGCCAGCTCCCGACAGAATCAGCCCCAGCATTTT | CASSRQNQPQHF
13 | TRBJ2-2 | few | . | TRBV2 | TGTGCCAGCGCGGGACAGTCCACCGGGGAGCTGTTTTTT | CASAGQSTGELFF
14 | TRBJ2-1 | . | . | TRBV4-2 | TGTGCCAGCAGCCAAGATCGCCTAGTGGGTGAGCAGTTCTTC | CASSQDRLVGEQFF
15 | TRBJ2-3 | . | . | TRBV7-9 | TGTGCCAGCAGCTTAGGTTTGGGGAGTACAGATACGCAGTATTTT | CASSLGLGSTDTQYF